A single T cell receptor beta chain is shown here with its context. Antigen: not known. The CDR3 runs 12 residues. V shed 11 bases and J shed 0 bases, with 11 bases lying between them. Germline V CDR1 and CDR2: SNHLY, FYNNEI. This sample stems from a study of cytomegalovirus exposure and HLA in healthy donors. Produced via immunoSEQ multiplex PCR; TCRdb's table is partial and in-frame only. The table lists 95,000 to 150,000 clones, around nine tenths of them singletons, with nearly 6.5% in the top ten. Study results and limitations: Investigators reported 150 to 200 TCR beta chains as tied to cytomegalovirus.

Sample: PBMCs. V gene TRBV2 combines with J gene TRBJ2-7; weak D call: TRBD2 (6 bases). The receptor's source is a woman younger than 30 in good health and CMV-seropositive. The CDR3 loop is CAGGRNSYEQYF. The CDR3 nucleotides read TGTGCCGGAGGGAGGAACTCCTACGAGCAGTACTTC.